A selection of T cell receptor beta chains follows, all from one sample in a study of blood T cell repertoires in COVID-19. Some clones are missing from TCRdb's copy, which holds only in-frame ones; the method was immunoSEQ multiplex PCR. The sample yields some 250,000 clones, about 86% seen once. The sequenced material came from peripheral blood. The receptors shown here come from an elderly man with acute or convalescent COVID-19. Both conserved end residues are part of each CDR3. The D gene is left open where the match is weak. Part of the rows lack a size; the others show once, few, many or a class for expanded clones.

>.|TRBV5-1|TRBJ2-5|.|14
TGCGCCAGCAGCTTGGCGGGTATTCAAGAGACCCAGTACTTC
CASSLAGIQETQYF
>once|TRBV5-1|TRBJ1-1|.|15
TGCGCCAGCAGCTTGGCTCCAGGGTCGGACACTGAAGCTTTCTTT
CASSLAPGSDTEAFF
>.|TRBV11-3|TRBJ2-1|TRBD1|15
TGTGCCAGCAGCACTGACAGGGGTGGCTACAATGAGCAGTTCTTC
CASSTDRGGYNEQFF
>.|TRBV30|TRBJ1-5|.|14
TGTGCCTGGAGTGTGGCAGGGGGCAATCAGCCCCAGCATTTT
CAWSVAGGNQPQHF
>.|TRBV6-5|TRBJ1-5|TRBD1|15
TGTGCCAGCAGGTGGGACAGGGGAGACAATCAGCCCCAGCATTTT
CASRWDRGDNQPQHF
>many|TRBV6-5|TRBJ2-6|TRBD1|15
TGTGCCAGCAGTTACTACAGGGGTAAGGCCAACGTCCTGACTTTC
CASSYYRGKANVLTF
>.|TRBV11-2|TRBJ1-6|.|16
TGTGCCAGCAGCTTAGATGCAGGGCGGGGGTATTCACCCCTCCACTTT
CASSLDAGRGYSPLHF
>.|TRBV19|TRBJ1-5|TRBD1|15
TGTGCCAGTAGTCACGGAACAGGGGGAAATCAGCCCCAGCATTTT
CASSHGTGGNQPQHF
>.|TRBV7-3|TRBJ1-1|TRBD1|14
TGTGCCAGCAGCTTAATTACAGGGGGCAGGAAAGCTTTCTTT
CASSLITGGRKAFF
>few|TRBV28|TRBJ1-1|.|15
TGTGCCAGCAGGACATACAGATTCATGAACACTGAAGCTTTCTTT
CASRTYRFMNTEAFF
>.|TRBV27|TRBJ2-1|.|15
TGTGCCAGCAGCTTCGCGGGACAGAAAAACAATGAGCAGTTCTTC
CASSFAGQKNNEQFF
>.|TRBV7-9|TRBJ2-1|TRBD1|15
TGTGCCAGCAGACCAGGACAGGGCCCCTACAATGAGCAGTTCTTC
CASRPGQGPYNEQFF
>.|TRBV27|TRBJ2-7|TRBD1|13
TGTGCCAGCAGTTTGCCAGGGGGATACGAGCAGTACTTC
CASSLPGGYEQYF
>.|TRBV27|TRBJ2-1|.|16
TGTGCCAGCAGCAGAAAAACAGGGTTTATTTACAATGAGCAGTTCTTC
CASSRKTGFIYNEQFF
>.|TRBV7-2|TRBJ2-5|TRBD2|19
TGTGCCAGCAGTTTACATAGGGCTAGCGGTTCCTCGGGGGGGGAGACCCAGTACTTC
CASSLHRASGSSGGETQYF
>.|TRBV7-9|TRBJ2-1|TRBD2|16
TGTGCCAGCAGCCCCCCGGGACTAGCGGGAGCTAATGAGCAGTTCTTC
CASSPPGLAGANEQFF
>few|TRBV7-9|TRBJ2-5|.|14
TGTGCCAGCAGCCTGGACTGGGCCTCCGGGACCCAGTACTTC
CASSLDWASGTQYF
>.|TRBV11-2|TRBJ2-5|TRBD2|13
TGTGCCAGCAGCTCCGGACTAGCGGAGACCCAGTACTTC
CASSSGLAETQYF
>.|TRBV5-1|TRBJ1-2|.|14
TGCGCCAGCACCGGCGTGGGAGGCAGCTATGGCTACACCTTC
CASTGVGGSYGYTF
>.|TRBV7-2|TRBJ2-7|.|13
TGTGCCAGCAGCTTACCAGGACTGTACGAGCAGTACTTC
CASSLPGLYEQYF
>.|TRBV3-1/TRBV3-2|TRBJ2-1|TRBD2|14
TGTGCCAGCAGCCCTCGACTAGCTAGGAATGAGCAGTTCTTC
CASSPRLARNEQFF
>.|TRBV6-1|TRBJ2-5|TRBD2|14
TGTGCCAGCAGTGTAGCGGGGGGGCGGGAGACCCAGTACTTC
CASSVAGGRETQYF
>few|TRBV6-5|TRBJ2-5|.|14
TGTGCCAGCAGTTATATACAGGGACGAGAGACCCAGTACTTC
CASSYIQGRETQYF
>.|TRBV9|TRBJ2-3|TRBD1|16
TGTGCCAGCAGCCCCCCAGTGGGACAGGAGACAGATACGCAGTATTTT
CASSPPVGQETDTQYF
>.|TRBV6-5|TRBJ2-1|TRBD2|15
TGTGCCAGCAGTCCTAGCGGGAGCTCCTACAATGAGCAGTTCTTC
CASSPSGSSYNEQFF
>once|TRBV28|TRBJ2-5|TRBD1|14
TGTGCCAGCAGTTCAACAGGGGGCGCAGAGACCCAGTACTTC
CASSSTGGAETQYF
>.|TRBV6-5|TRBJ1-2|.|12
TGTGCCAGCAGCCCAGGGAATCGCGGCTACACCTTC
CASSPGNRGYTF
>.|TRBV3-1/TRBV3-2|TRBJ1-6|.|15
TGTGCCAGCAGCCAAGAGGGAGAGAATAATTCACCCCTCCACTTT
CASSQEGENNSPLHF
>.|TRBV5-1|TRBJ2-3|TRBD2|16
TGCGCCAGCAGCGTTAGCGGGAGCGGAGTCACAGATACGCAGTATTTT
CASSVSGSGVTDTQYF
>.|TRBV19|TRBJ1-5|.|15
TGTGCCAGTAGTAAAGTTGGAGGGGTTAATCAGCCCCAGCATTTT
CASSKVGGVNQPQHF
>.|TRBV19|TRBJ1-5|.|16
TGTGCCAGTAGAAAAAGAGACATTTCCCCTCCCCAGACCCAGCATTTT
CASRKRDISPPQTQHF
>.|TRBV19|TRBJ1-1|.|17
TGTGCCAGTAGTATGAGGTTAGGAGGACTACTGGAATATGAAGCTTTCTTT
CASSMRLGGLLEYEAFF
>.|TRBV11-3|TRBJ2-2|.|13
TGTGCCACCACGGGGACAAACACCGGGGAGCTGTTTTTT
CATTGTNTGELFF
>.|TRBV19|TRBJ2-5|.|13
TGTGCCAGTAAGTCTAGTCTTGAAGAGACCCAGTACTTC
CASKSSLEETQYF
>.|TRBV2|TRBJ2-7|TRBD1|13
TGTGCCAGCGGGACAGGGCCATTCTACGAGCAGTACTTC
CASGTGPFYEQYF
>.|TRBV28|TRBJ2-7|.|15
TGTGCCAGCACCCCGTGGAGGGGGCGCCTCTACGAGCAGTACTTC
CASTPWRGRLYEQYF
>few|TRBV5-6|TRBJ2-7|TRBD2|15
TGTGCCAGCAGCTCCTGGGGACTAGCGGGAGACGAGCAGTACTTC
CASSSWGLAGDEQYF
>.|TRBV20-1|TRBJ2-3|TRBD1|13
TGCAGTGCCAGTGACAGGGCAGCGGATACGCAGTATTTT
CSASDRAADTQYF
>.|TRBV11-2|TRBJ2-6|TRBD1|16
TGTGCCAGCAGCGTCCTACAGGGGGCTGGGGCCAACGTCCTGACTTTC
CASSVLQGAGANVLTF
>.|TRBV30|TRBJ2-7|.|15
TGTGCCTGGAGTTATAGGGGATTATCTACCTACGAGCAGTACTTC
CAWSYRGLSTYEQYF
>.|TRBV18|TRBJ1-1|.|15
TGTGCCAGCTCACCGAGACAGCTCACGAACACTGAAGCTTTCTTT
CASSPRQLTNTEAFF
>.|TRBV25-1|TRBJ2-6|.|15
TGTGCCAGCAGTGGAGCAGGTCCCGGGGCCAACGTCCTGACTTTC
CASSGAGPGANVLTF
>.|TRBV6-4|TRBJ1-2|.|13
TGTGCCAGCAGTGTAACCGGGGATGGTGGCTACACCTTC
CASSVTGDGGYTF
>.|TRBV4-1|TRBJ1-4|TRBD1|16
TGCGCCAGCAGCCAAACGTCAGGGGGGTTTAATGAAAAACTGTTTTTT
CASSQTSGGFNEKLFF
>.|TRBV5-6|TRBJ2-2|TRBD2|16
TGTGCCAGCAGCTTTTCAACCGGGGGGTACACCGGGGAGCTGTTTTTT
CASSFSTGGYTGELFF